This T cell receptor (beta chain) was found in a study of blood T cell repertoires in COVID-19. On the study more broadly: Samples came from the United States, Italy and Spain, spanning acute and convalescent COVID-19. Sources were T cells, B-cell-depleted T cells, or PBMCs; the material itself was cDNA or gDNA.

Sequencing was performed with immunoSEQ multiplex PCR; in TCRdb, only in-frame clones are kept and a portion is missing. This table has approximately 70,000 clones, 80% appearing once. The CDR3 runs to 16 residues. V was shortened by 3 bases and J by 0 bases, with 12 bases between the two germline ends. Germline V gene data show CDR1 as LNHNV and CDR2 as YYDKDF (reference sequence). The sample consisted of peripheral blood. J is TRBJ2-1 and V is TRBV15, with D uncertain. The TCR sequence derives from a man between 65 and 85 years old who had recovered from COVID-19. The DNA of the CDR3 is TGTGCCACCAGCAGCGAAAAGTCGCGCTCCTACAATGAGCAGTTCTTC. Its protein product is CATSSEKSRSYNEQFF.